This entry lists 20 T cell receptor beta chains sequenced from one sample in a study of blood T cell repertoires in COVID-19. TCRdb keeps only in-frame clones here, not all; method: immunoSEQ multiplex PCR. The data show approximately 230,000 clones, with roughly 87% seen just once and about 6.9% held by the top ten. Material for sequencing was PBMCs or T cells enriched from blood (not recorded which). These TCRs come from a woman aged 25-40 years with acute COVID-19.

This chain's CDR3 is CASSKQENQPQHF. DNA of the CDR3: TGTGCCAGTAGTAAACAGGAGAATCAGCCCCAGCATTTT. The rearrangement uses TRBV19 and TRBJ1-5; a weak D match, TRBD1 (5 bases). CDR1 and CDR2 (germline): LNHDA, SQIVND (reference sequence). The V end lost 4 bases, the J end lost 4 bases, and 8 bases lay between the germline ends. The CDR3 sequence is 13 residues long. Together with reference TRBV19 and TRBJ1-5, the CDR3 gives the full variable domain: DGGITQSPKYLFRKEGQNVTLSCEQNLNHDAMYWYRQDPGQGLRLIYYSQIVNDFQKGDIAEGYSVSREKKESFPLTVTSAQKNPTAFYLCASSKQENQPQHFGDGTRLSIL.

V is TRBV7-9 and J is TRBJ1-1; no clear D. Per the germline V gene, CDR1 is SEHNR and CDR2 is FQNEAQ (reference sequence). This CDR3 is built from 12 residues. Between the trimmed V and J ends, which lost 1 base and 7 bases, there was a span of 7 bases. Here the CDR3 reads CASSLGGSEAFF. The CDR3 DNA sequence: TGTGCCAGCAGCTTAGGAGGTAGTGAAGCTTTCTTT.

The chain recombines TRBV5-1 with TRBJ1-2; perhaps TRBD1 as D (6 bases). With 3 bases removed from V and 4 bases from J, the gap between germline ends came to 13 bases. This CDR3 has 14 amino acids. Germline CDR1 and CDR2: SGHRS and YFSETQ. The CDR3 spells CASSSGQPGYGYTF. Here the CDR3 DNA reads TGCGCCAGCAGCTCCGGACAGCCGGGCTATGGCTACACCTTC.

This chain uses TRBV4-1 with TRBJ1-4; possible D gene TRBD1, 5 bases. Between the trimmed V and J ends, which lost 1 base and 2 bases, there was a span of 11 bases. This CDR3 is built from 16 residues. Germline CDR1 is MGHRA and CDR2 is YSYEKL. The CDR3 loop reads CASSQGFRATNEKLFF. CDR3 coding DNA: TGCGCCAGCAGCCAAGGGTTCAGGGCCACTAATGAAAAACTGTTTTTT.

This chain links TRBV2 with TRBJ1-2, with D tentatively TRBD1 (6 bases). V shed 4 bases and J shed 3 bases, with 18 bases lying between them. Germline V gene sequence: CDR1 SNHLY, CDR2 FYNNEI. The length of the CDR3 is 16 residues. CDR3 protein: CASSGPSMDSDYGYTF. CDR3 nucleotide sequence: TGTGCCAGCAGTGGCCCTAGCATGGACAGCGACTATGGCTACACCTTC.

The V gene is TRBV3-1 (or the pseudogene TRBV3-2), the J gene TRBJ2-5; no reliable D call. CDR3 length: 16 amino acids. V lost 4 bases and J lost 5, with 20 bases in between. The V gene's germline CDR1 is LGHDT and CDR2 YNNKEL (reference sequence). The DNA for the CDR3 is TGTGCCAGCAGCCCCCTAGATCAAGTCACTTCGGAGACCCAGTACTTC. It yields the protein CASSPLDQVTSETQYF.

V and J are TRBV10-3 and TRBJ1-5, with D uncertain. The CDR3 has 14 residues. Trimming cost V 0 bases and J 7 bases, with 10 bases left between them. Germline CDR1 is ENHRY and CDR2 is SYGVKD. This CDR3 is CAISESEVWQPQHF. The CDR3 DNA sequence: TGTGCCATCAGTGAGTCGGAGGTGTGGCAGCCCCAGCATTTT.

This clone was detected once. J is TRBJ2-2 and V is TRBV2; 7 positions agree with TRBD2. This CDR3 spans 15 amino acids. V lost 2 bases and J lost 4; bases outside the gene matches: 4. Germline V gene data show CDR1 as SNHLY and CDR2 as FYNNEI. Here the CDR3 DNA reads TGTGCCAGCAGTGAAAAGCGGGGACCCACCGGGGAGCTGTTTTTT. Translated: CASSEKRGPTGELFF.

This clone has a single count. V gene TRBV14 combines with J gene TRBJ2-7; TRBD1 is a possible D gene (5 bases). The germline V and J ends were trimmed by 4 bases and 3 bases, with 16 bases remaining between them. The length of the CDR3 is 15 residues. Germline V gene data show CDR1 as SGHDN and CDR2 as FVKESK. The CDR3 loop reads CASSPQDTPFYEQYF. The DNA for the CDR3 is TGTGCCAGCAGCCCTCAGGACACCCCTTTCTACGAGCAGTACTTC.

J is TRBJ1-3 and V is TRBV7-9; perhaps TRBD1 as D (6 bases). The CDR3 totals 16 residues. The V end was cut by 5 bases, the J end by 0 bases, with 14 bases between. From germline, CDR1 is SEHNR and CDR2 FQNEAQ (reference sequence). This chain's CDR3 is CASSKWTAYSGNTIYF. Here the CDR3 DNA reads TGTGCCAGCAGCAAATGGACAGCGTACTCTGGAAACACCATATATTTT.

The V and J genes are TRBV20-1 and TRBJ2-1, with TRBD2 as a possible D gene (6 bases). This CDR3 has 10 residues. Germline V CDR1 and CDR2: DFQATT, SNEGSKA (reference sequence). V shed 6 bases and J shed 11 bases, with 11 bases lying between them. CDR3 region: CSALGLQQFF. CDR3 coding DNA: TGCAGTGCCCTAGGACTACAGCAGTTCTTC.

This chain connects TRBV15 to TRBJ2-7, with 11 bases aligning to TRBD1. J was trimmed by 6 bases and V by 4 bases; bases with no gene match: 11. Germline V gene lookup returns CDR1 LNHNV and CDR2 YYDKDF (reference sequence). This CDR3 spans 16 amino acids. CDR3 nucleotides: TGTGCCACCAGCAAGAGCTCCGGGACAGGGGGTTCCGAGCAGTACTTC. This sequence encodes CATSKSSGTGGSEQYF.

In its sample, this clone was seen many times. V usage is TRBV6-5 and J usage is TRBJ2-5, with a tentative D call TRBD2 (5 bases). Per the germline V gene, CDR1 is MNHEY and CDR2 is SVGAGI. V dropped 7 bases and J dropped 5 bases, with 14 bases sitting between them. The CDR3 sequence is 13 residues long. CDR3 region: CASTTGNRETQYF. DNA of the CDR3: TGTGCCAGCACCACGGGGAACCGGGAGACCCAGTACTTC.

This chain uses TRBV28 with TRBJ2-1; D gene uncertain. Germline-derived CDR1 and CDR2 are MDHEN and SYDVKM. This CDR3 has 11 residues. Trimming removed 8 bases from V and 9 bases from J, with 11 bases in between. The CDR3 region has the DNA TGTGCCAGCCGCACCTCGGGTGAGCAGTTCTTC. Translating it yields CASRTSGEQFF.

This clone was observed a single time. The chain joins TRBV5-1 to TRBJ2-1, with D possibly TRBD1 on 5 matching bases. There are 15 residues in the CDR3. Germline CDR1 SGHRS, CDR2 YFSETQ. V dropped 2 bases and J dropped 3 bases, with 12 bases sitting between them. CDR3 residues: CASSFKKDSYNEQFF. Here the CDR3 DNA reads TGCGCCAGCAGCTTTAAAAAAGACAGCTACAATGAGCAGTTCTTC.

This chain joins TRBV6-1 and TRBJ1-2, with a weak D call TRBD1 (6 bases). Germline CDR1 MNHNS, CDR2 SASEGT. V was pared by 2 bases and J by 7 bases, with 17 bases between. The CDR3 has 15 amino acids. CDR3 in DNA: TGTGCCAGCAGTGAATCCGAGACAGGCTTCTCTGGCTACACCTTC. Translating it yields CASSESETGFSGYTF.

The chain uses TRBV3-1 (or the pseudogene TRBV3-2) and TRBJ1-1; 7 bases line up with TRBD1. Germline values: CDR1 LGHDT, CDR2 YNNKEL (reference sequence). V lost 3 bases to trimming and J lost 0 bases; unmatched junction nucleotides: 13. This CDR3 is built from 18 residues. CDR3 sequence reads: CASSQLDRLPLVNTEAFF. The CDR3 nucleotides read TGTGCCAGCAGCCAGTTGGACAGGCTCCCTCTTGTGAACACTGAAGCTTTCTTT.

This chain links TRBV4-2 with TRBJ2-1, with TRBD2 matching over 12 bases. Germline V gene data show CDR1 as LGHNA and CDR2 as YNFKEQ. The CDR3 sequence is 17 residues long. V lost 0 bases to trimming and J lost 9 bases; unmatched junction nucleotides: 9. CDR3 sequence reads: CASSQEKTSGSFGEQFF. The CDR3 DNA follows: TGTGCCAGCAGCCAAGAGAAGACTAGCGGGAGCTTCGGTGAGCAGTTCTTC.

The genes are TRBV12-3 or TRBV12-4 and TRBJ1-2; D gene uncertain. The V and J ends lost 6 bases and 2 bases respectively, with 10 bases between them. The CDR3 spans 13 residues. This CDR3 reads CASRADTNYGYTF. Written as DNA, the CDR3 is TGTGCCAGCAGAGCCGACACCAACTATGGCTACACCTTC.

The chain employs TRBV19 and TRBJ2-7; possible D gene TRBD1, 6 bases. The CDR3 loop spans 16 amino acids. CDR1 and CDR2 (germline): LNHDA, SQIVND (reference sequence). The germline V and J ends were trimmed by 3 bases and 7 bases, with 22 bases remaining between them. The CDR3 DNA is TGTGCCAGTAGTATGATCGGACAGCGAAAGAACGGGGAGCAGTACTTC. Translation: CASSMIGQRKNGEQYF.